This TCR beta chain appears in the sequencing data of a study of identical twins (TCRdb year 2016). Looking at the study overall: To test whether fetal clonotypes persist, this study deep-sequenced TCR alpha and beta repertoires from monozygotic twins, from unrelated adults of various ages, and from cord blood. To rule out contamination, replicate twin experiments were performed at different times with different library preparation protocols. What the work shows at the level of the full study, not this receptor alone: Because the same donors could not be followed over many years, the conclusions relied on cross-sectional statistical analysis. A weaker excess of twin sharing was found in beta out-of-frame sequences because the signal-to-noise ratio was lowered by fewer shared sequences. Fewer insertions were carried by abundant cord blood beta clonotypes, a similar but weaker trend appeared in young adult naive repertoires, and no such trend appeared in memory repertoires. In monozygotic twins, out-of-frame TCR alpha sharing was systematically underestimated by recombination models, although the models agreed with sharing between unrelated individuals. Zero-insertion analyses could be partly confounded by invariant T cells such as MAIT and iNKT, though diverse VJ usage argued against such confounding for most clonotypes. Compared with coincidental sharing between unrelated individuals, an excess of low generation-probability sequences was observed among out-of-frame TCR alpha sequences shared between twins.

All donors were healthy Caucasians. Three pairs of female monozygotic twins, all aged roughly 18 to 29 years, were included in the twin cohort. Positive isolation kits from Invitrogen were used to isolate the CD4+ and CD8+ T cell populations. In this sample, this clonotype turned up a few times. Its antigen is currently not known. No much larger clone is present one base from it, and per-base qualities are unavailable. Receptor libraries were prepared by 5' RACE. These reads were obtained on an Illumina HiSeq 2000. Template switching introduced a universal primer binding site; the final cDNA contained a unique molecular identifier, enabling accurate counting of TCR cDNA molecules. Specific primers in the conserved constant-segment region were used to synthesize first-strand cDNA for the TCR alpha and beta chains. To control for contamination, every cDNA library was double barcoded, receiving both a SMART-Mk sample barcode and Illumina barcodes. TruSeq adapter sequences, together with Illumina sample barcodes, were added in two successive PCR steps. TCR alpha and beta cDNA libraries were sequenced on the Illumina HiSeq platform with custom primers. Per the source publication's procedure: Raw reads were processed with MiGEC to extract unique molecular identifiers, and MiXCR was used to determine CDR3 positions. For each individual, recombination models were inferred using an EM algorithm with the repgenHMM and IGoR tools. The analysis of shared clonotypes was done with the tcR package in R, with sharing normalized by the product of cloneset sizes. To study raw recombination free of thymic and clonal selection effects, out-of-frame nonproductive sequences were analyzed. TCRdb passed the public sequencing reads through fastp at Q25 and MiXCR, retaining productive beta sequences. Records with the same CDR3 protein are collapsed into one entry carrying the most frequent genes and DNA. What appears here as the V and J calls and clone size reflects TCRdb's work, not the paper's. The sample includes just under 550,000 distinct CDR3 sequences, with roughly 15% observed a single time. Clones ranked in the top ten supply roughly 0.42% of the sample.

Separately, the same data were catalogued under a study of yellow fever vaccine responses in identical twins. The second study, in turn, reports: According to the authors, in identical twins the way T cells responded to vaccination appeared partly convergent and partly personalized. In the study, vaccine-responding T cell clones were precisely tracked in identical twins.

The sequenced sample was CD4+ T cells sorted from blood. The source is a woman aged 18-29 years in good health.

CDR3 reads: CASSPGTSGMGEQYF. The bases are TGTGCCAGCAGCCCCGGGACTAGCGGGATGGGCGAGCAGTACTTC. The chain couples TRBV7-3 to TRBJ2-7, with TRBD2 matching 13 junction bases. CDR1 SGHTA and CDR2 FQGTGA were looked up in the germline V gene. CDR3 length: 15 amino acids, cysteine to phenylalanine. CDR3 DNA is the only sequence kept; it has 45 bases, read in frame from the first base. The germline V and J ends show losses of 5 bases and 6 bases respectively, and no gene match explains 7 bases of the junction.